A selection of T cell receptor beta chains follows, all from one sample in a study of cytomegalovirus exposure and HLA in healthy donors. The protocol was immunoSEQ multiplex PCR, while the TCRdb copy is restricted to in-frame clones and leaves out a portion. The sample carries about 93,000 clones, approximately 83% recorded once. Specimen: PBMCs. These receptors were taken from a man over 45 in good health and CMV-seronegative. CDR3s leave out the opening cysteine and the closing phenylalanine or tryptophan. Each record gives: J gene, V gene, clone size, CDR3 protein. Clone size is shown for a subset of rows, as once, few, many or a class of expanded clone.

J gene: TRBJ1-1; V gene: TRBV5-6; clone size: few; CDR3 protein: ASSLGALMERGTEAF
J gene: TRBJ2-7; V gene: TRBV19; clone size: .; CDR3 protein: ASSNSGLTSYEQY
J gene: TRBJ1-1; V gene: TRBV28; clone size: .; CDR3 protein: ATRRTGNTEAF
J gene: TRBJ1-2; V gene: TRBV28; clone size: .; CDR3 protein: ASSLGGASFLYGYT
J gene: TRBJ2-7; V gene: TRBV4-2; clone size: .; CDR3 protein: ASSHGQKWHEQY
J gene: TRBJ2-7; V gene: TRBV7-6; clone size: .; CDR3 protein: ASSKDRGISYEQY
J gene: TRBJ1-4; V gene: TRBV4-2; clone size: once; CDR3 protein: ASSQDPNRRGEKLF
J gene: TRBJ2-4; V gene: TRBV4-1; clone size: .; CDR3 protein: ASSQDEEAKNIQY
J gene: TRBJ2-1; V gene: TRBV9; clone size: .; CDR3 protein: ASSVVPSGRRTYNEQF
J gene: TRBJ2-7; V gene: TRBV27; clone size: .; CDR3 protein: ASSSDRGLEQY
J gene: TRBJ1-5; V gene: TRBV30; clone size: .; CDR3 protein: AWSGRSNQPQH
J gene: TRBJ2-7; V gene: TRBV5-6; clone size: once; CDR3 protein: ASSLDGAGGSEQY
J gene: TRBJ2-3; V gene: TRBV29-1; clone size: .; CDR3 protein: SVPRTGGPDTQY
J gene: TRBJ2-7; V gene: TRBV10-3; clone size: .; CDR3 protein: AISDSSSYEQY
J gene: TRBJ2-5; V gene: TRBV6-1; clone size: .; CDR3 protein: ASWRGSQETQY
J gene: TRBJ1-2; V gene: TRBV27; clone size: .; CDR3 protein: ASSKTGGYGYT
J gene: TRBJ2-7; V gene: TRBV27; clone size: .; CDR3 protein: ASSRDREDYEQY
J gene: TRBJ2-7; V gene: TRBV28; clone size: .; CDR3 protein: ASSFRVNRGNEQY